The clone carrying this T cell receptor (beta chain) has a single count. This sample is drawn from a study of T-cell memory formation after mild COVID-19. Researchers used 5'RACE with constant-segment primers to make TCR alpha and TCR beta cDNA libraries that carry sample barcodes and UMIs. TCRdb called the 5' RACE reads again in MiXCR, with one record for every CDR3 protein. Among 350,000 to 500,000 distinct CDR3 sequences listed, more than 20% were seen once. Per the germline V gene, CDR1 is MRHNA and CDR2 is SNTAGT. The V and J ends lost 0 bases and 9 bases respectively, with 17 bases between them. This CDR3 region has 15 residues.

The receptor was derived from an adult woman who had mild COVID-19 (a few samples of this study predate the infection). Cell type and time point are not known. Input material: PBMCs or a T cell subset sorted from them (not recorded which). The chain recombines TRBV6-4 with TRBJ1-2; D not certain. The CDR3, as DNA: TGTGCCAGCAGTGACTCACGGGGTGGAGGATCGAGCTACACCTTC. It encodes CASSDSRGGGSSYTF.